This T cell receptor beta chain was obtained from a study of shared clonotypes between healthy human individuals. Germline CDR1 and CDR2: MGHRA and YSYEKL. Trimming removed 2 bases from V and 6 bases from J, with 11 bases in between. The CDR3 length is 13 residues. On sorted subsets, replicate PCRs used about 0.2 ug DNA, or 31,000 or so T cell genomes. Only in-frame clones appear in the TCRdb table, and some are missing; sequencing was by immunoSEQ multiplex PCR. The data show approximately 2.4 million clones, roughly 95% seen once. V gene TRBV4-1 combines with J gene TRBJ2-7, with D possibly TRBD1 on 6 matching bases. Material for sequencing was naive CD4+ T cells sorted from blood. Noted subset: CD45RA+ positively selected. The receptor was isolated from a man between 18 and 29 years old in good health. The CDR3 region is CASSQQGLSEQYF. The CDR3 DNA follows: TGCGCCAGCAGCCAACAGGGGTTGAGCGAGCAGTACTTC.